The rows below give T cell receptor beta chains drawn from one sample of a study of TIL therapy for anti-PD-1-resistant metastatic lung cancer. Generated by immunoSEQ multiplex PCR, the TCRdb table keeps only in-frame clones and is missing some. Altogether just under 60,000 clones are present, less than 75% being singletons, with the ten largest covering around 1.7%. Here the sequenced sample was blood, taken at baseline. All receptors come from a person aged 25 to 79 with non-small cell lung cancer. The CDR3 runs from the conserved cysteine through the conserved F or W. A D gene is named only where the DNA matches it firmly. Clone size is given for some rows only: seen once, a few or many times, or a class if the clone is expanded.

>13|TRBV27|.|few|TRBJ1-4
CASSTRVGEKLFF
TGTGCCAGCAGTACCCGGGTGGGTGAAAAACTGTTTTTT
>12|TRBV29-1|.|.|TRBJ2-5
CSAERSVETQYF
TGCAGCGCGGAAAGGAGTGTGGAGACCCAGTACTTC
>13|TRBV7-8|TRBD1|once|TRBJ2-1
CASSWDRKHEQFF
TGTGCCAGCAGCTGGGACAGAAAACATGAGCAGTTCTTC
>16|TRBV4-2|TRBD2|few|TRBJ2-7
CASSQGFLADSYEQYF
TGTGCCAGCAGCCAGGGTTTTCTAGCGGACTCCTACGAGCAGTACTTC
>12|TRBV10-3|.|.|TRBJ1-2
CAIRTSGTSYTF
TGTGCCATCAGAACTTCCGGGACAAGCTACACCTTC
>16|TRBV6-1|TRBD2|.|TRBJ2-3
CASSAWGLAGPDTQYF
TGTGCCAGCAGTGCCTGGGGACTAGCGGGGCCAGATACGCAGTATTTT
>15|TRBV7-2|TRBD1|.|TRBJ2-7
CASSHPGQKIYEQYF
TGTGCCAGCAGCCACCCGGGACAGAAGATCTACGAGCAGTACTTC
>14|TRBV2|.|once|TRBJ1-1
CASSADTVNTEAFF
TGTGCCAGCAGTGCGGATACAGTGAACACTGAAGCTTTCTTT
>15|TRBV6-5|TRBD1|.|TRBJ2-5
CASRLTGGLQETQYF
TGTGCCAGCAGACTGACAGGGGGGCTCCAAGAGACCCAGTACTTC
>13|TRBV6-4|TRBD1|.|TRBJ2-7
CASSLDRGYEQYF
TGTGCCAGCAGCTTGGACAGGGGATACGAGCAGTACTTC
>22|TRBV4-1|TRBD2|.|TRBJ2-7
CASSHSASPRLLTSGGPYEQYF
TGCGCCAGCAGCCATAGTGCCAGCCCGCGACTCTTGACTAGCGGGGGACCCTACGAGCAGTACTTC
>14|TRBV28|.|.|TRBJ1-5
CASRRYNSNQPQHF
TGTGCCAGCCGCAGATACAATAGCAATCAGCCCCAGCATTTT
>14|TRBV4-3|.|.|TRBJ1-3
CASSQDNSGNTIYF
TGCGCCAGCAGCCAAGATAATTCTGGAAACACCATATATTTT
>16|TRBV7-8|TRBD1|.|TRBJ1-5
CASSGRTGVRNQPQHF
TGTGCCAGCAGCGGACGGACAGGGGTCCGCAATCAGCCCCAGCATTTT
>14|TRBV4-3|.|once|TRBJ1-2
CASSQDHVGGGYTF
TGCGCCAGCAGCCAAGATCATGTCGGGGGTGGCTACACCTTC
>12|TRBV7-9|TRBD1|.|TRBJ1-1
CASRQGSPEAFF
TGTGCCAGTCGACAGGGTAGCCCTGAAGCTTTCTTT
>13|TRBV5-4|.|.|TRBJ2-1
CASSLVRLNEQFF
TGTGCCAGCAGCTTGGTACGGCTCAATGAGCAGTTCTTC
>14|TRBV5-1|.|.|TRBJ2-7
CASSLAQGRREQYF
TGCGCCAGCAGCTTGGCCCAGGGAAGGCGCGAGCAGTACTTC
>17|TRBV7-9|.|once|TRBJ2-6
CASSPPRVYSGANVLTF
TGTGCCAGCAGCCCTCCCCGCGTGTACTCTGGGGCCAACGTCCTGACTTTC
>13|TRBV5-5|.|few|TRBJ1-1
CASSLFTNTEAFF
TGTGCCAGCAGCTTGTTCACGAACACTGAAGCTTTCTTT
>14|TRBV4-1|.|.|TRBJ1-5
CASSQTAIYQPQHF
TGCGCCAGCAGCCAAACCGCAATATATCAGCCCCAGCATTTT
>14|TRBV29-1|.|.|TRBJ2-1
CSVGGGRGWNEQFF
TGCAGCGTTGGTGGGGGGCGCGGTTGGAATGAGCAGTTCTTC
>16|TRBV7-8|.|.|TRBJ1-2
CASSFIRTARALGYTF
TGTGCCAGCAGCTTTATTCGGACGGCCAGGGCACTTGGCTACACCTTC
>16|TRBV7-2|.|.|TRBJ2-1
CASSLVGSGAHNEQFF
TGTGCCAGCAGCTTAGTAGGCTCCGGGGCTCACAATGAGCAGTTCTTC
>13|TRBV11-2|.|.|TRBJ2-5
CASSAYRPAAQYF
TGTGCCAGCAGCGCTTACAGGCCAGCGGCCCAGTACTTC
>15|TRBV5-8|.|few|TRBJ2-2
CASSWLGFRAGELFF
TGTGCCAGCAGTTGGCTGGGTTTTCGGGCCGGGGAGCTGTTTTTT
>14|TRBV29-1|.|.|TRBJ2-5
CSVLPRVVGETQYF
TGCAGCGTTTTACCCAGGGTTGTAGGAGAGACCCAGTACTTC
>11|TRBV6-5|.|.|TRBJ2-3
CASSSLNTQYF
TGTGCCAGCAGTTCTTTAAATACGCAGTATTTT
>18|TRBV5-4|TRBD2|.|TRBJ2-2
CASSLRKSGSGDTGELFF
TGTGCCAGCAGCTTGCGTAAGAGCGGTAGCGGGGACACCGGGGAGCTGTTTTTT
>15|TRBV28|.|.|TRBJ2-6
CASLHRGSGANVLTF
TGTGCCAGCTTACATCGGGGGTCTGGGGCCAACGTCCTGACTTTC
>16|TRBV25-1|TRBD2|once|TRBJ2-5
CASSLPTSGIQETQYF
TGTGCCAGCAGTCTGCCGACTAGCGGTATCCAAGAGACCCAGTACTTC
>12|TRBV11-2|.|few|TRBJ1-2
CASSSLRQAGTF
TGTGCCAGCAGCTCCCTAAGACAGGCTGGCACCTTC
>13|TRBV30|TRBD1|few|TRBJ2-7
CAWSTGDPYEQYF
TGTGCCTGGAGCACAGGGGATCCCTACGAGCAGTACTTC